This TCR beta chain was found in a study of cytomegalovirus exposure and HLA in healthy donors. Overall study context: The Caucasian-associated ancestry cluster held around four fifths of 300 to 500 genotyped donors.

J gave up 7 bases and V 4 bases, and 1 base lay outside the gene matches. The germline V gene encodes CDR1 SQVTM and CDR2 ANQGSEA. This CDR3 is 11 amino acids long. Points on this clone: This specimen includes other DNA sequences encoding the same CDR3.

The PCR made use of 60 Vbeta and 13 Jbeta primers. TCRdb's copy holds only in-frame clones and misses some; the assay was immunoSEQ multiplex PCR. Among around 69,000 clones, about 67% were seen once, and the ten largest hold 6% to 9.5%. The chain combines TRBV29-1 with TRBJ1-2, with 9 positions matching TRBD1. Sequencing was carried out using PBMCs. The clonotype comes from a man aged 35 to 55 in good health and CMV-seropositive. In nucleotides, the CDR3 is TGCAGCGTTGGACAGGGGGGTGGCTACACCTTC. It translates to CSVGQGGGYTF.